These T cell receptor beta chains were read from a single sample in a study of radiotherapy plus CTLA-4 blockade in lung cancer. Sequencing used immunoSEQ multiplex PCR; TCRdb keeps in-frame clones, though not all of them. The sample shows more than 40,000 clones, around 69% of them seen only once. The sequenced sample was peripheral blood, obtained from a patient treated with radiotherapy plus ipilimumab. All receptors derive from a human donor with non-small cell lung cancer who had stable disease on radiotherapy plus ipilimumab. CDR3s include the opening cysteine and the closing phenylalanine or tryptophan. The D gene is left open where the match is weak. Not every row has a clone size; where given, it reads once, few, many or a size class.

V gene,J gene,D gene,clone size,CDR3 DNA,CDR3 protein
TRBV7-6,TRBJ1-5,.,.,TGTGCCAGCAGCTTAACGGGGGACAATCAGCCCCAGCATTTT,CASSLTGDNQPQHF
TRBV7-3,TRBJ1-1,.,.,TGTGCCAGCAGCCTCACCAAGGACACTGAAGCTTTCTTT,CASSLTKDTEAFF
TRBV19,TRBJ1-1,TRBD1,.,TGTGCCAGTAGTATAGATCCAACCCGACAGGGGGCGGCTTTCTTT,CASSIDPTRQGAAFF
TRBV29-1,TRBJ1-2,.,.,TGCAGCTTCAGGGGCACACGAACTGGCTACATCTTC,CSFRGTRTGYIF
TRBV27,TRBJ1-1,.,.,TGTGCCAGCAGTTTAAGTACAGGCGCTGAAGCTTTCTTT,CASSLSTGAEAFF
TRBV10-3,TRBJ2-5,TRBD2,.,TGTGCCATCAGTGAGTCCCTAGCGGGGAAAGAGACCCAGTACTTC,CAISESLAGKETQYF
TRBV14,TRBJ2-3,TRBD1,.,TGTGCCAGCAGGGAACAGGGGACAGATACGCAGTATTTT,CASREQGTDTQYF
TRBV5-4,TRBJ1-2,TRBD1,.,TGTGCCAGCAGCTTGGACCCTACTAGGGGGCGCAACTATGGCTACACCTTC,CASSLDPTRGRNYGYTF
TRBV27,TRBJ2-5,TRBD2,.,TGTGCCAGCAGTTTTAGCGGGAGGCAAGAGACCCAGTACTTC,CASSFSGRQETQYF
TRBV29-1,TRBJ1-1,TRBD1,.,TGCAGCGCCGGGACAGGGGTTAGTAGCACTGAAGCTTTCTTT,CSAGTGVSSTEAFF
TRBV5-1,TRBJ2-5,TRBD2,.,TGCGCCAGCAGAAGGCAGCGGGGGTGGCAAGAGACCCAGTACTTC,CASRRQRGWQETQYF
TRBV5-6,TRBJ1-4,.,.,TGTGCCAGCAGCTTGGAGGGGCGGTCGGGTGAAAAACTGTTTTTT,CASSLEGRSGEKLFF
TRBV5-1,TRBJ2-3,.,once,TGCGCCAGCAGTTTTAGGGACAGCACAGATACGCAGTATTTT,CASSFRDSTDTQYF
TRBV6-6,TRBJ1-2,TRBD1,.,TGTGCCAGCAGGACCTCGACAGGGAGGGTCTGGGAGGGCTACACCTTC,CASRTSTGRVWEGYTF
TRBV18,TRBJ1-1,.,.,TGTGCCAGCTCATTAAAGACAGGGAACACTGAAGCTTTCTTT,CASSLKTGNTEAFF
TRBV28,TRBJ1-4,.,.,TGTGCCAGCAGTTTATCGGGGGTAACTAATGAAAAACTGTTTTTT,CASSLSGVTNEKLFF
TRBV5-1,TRBJ1-1,TRBD1,.,TGCGCCAGCAGCCGGGACAGGGATGAAGCTTTCTTT,CASSRDRDEAFF
TRBV5-4,TRBJ2-2,.,.,TGTGCCAGCAGCCCCCGTTCAGGGCCTGTGAACACCGGGGAGCTGTTTTTT,CASSPRSGPVNTGELFF
TRBV28,TRBJ2-6,.,.,TGTGCCAGCAGACCTAGCCCTGGGGCCAACGTCCTGACTTTC,CASRPSPGANVLTF
TRBV30,TRBJ2-5,.,.,TGTGCCTGGAACCCTTCACATTGGGAGACCCAGTACTTC,CAWNPSHWETQYF
TRBV29-1,TRBJ1-1,.,.,TGCAGCGTAGATGACAGTTTGGCAAACACTGAAGCTTTCTTT,CSVDDSLANTEAFF
TRBV27,TRBJ1-2,TRBD1,.,TGTGCCAGCAGTAGGGCCTCCGGGACAGCAAAAATCTATGGCTACACCTTT,CASSRASGTAKIYGYTF
TRBV6-5,TRBJ2-4,.,.,TGTGCCAGCAGTTACTCGATCGGGGTAGCCAAAAACATTCAGTACTTC,CASSYSIGVAKNIQYF
TRBV10-2,TRBJ2-2,TRBD1,.,TGCGCCAGCACTGGACAGGGAACACGAACGAACACCGGGGAGCTGTTTTTT,CASTGQGTRTNTGELFF
TRBV7-2,TRBJ1-1,.,.,TGTGCCAGCACCCCCGGGGTGCGGGAAGCTTTCTTT,CASTPGVREAFF
TRBV7-1,TRBJ1-1,.,.,TGTGCCAGCAGCTTACAGGGTCCTCTCTCGGAAGCTTTCTTT,CASSLQGPLSEAFF
TRBV19,TRBJ2-3,.,.,TGTGCCAGTAGTAGCGGGCAGTCAGATACGCAGTATTTT,CASSSGQSDTQYF
TRBV19,TRBJ2-1,TRBD1,few,TGTGCCAGTAGGACCGACAGGGTAATTTACAATGAGCAGTTCTTC,CASRTDRVIYNEQFF
TRBV15,TRBJ1-5,.,.,TGTGCCACCAGCCCTAACGGAGGGAGACAGCCCCAGCATTTT,CATSPNGGRQPQHF
TRBV5-4,TRBJ2-1,TRBD2,once,TGTGCCAGCAGCTTGGAACTAGCGGGCGGGAATGAGCAGTTCTTC,CASSLELAGGNEQFF
TRBV13,TRBJ2-7,TRBD1,.,TGTGCCAGCAGCTTCAACCAGGGACAGGGAGCGTCCTACGAGCAGTACTTC,CASSFNQGQGASYEQYF
TRBV4-1,TRBJ1-1,.,.,TGCGCCAGCAGCCAAGATCTGGGAACGAACACTGAAGCTTTCTTT,CASSQDLGTNTEAFF
TRBV4-1,TRBJ1-6,TRBD1,.,TGCGCCAGCAGCCGACAGGGGCAGGGCGATAATTCACCCCTCCACTTT,CASSRQGQGDNSPLHF
TRBV19,TRBJ2-1,TRBD1,.,TGTGCCAGTAGTATCCTACAGGGGGCTCATGGTGAGCAGTTCTTC,CASSILQGAHGEQFF
TRBV2,TRBJ2-2,.,.,TGTGCCAGCAAACAGGAGATGGACACCGGGGAGCTGTTTTTT,CASKQEMDTGELFF
TRBV6-1,TRBJ2-3,TRBD2,.,TGTGCCAGCAGTGAATCCCAGGGCGGGGGGACAGATACGCAGTATTTT,CASSESQGGGTDTQYF
TRBV11-1,TRBJ2-3,.,.,TGTGCCAGCAGCCCTACGGCCTCCGAGCAGTATTTT,CASSPTASEQYF
TRBV7-2,TRBJ2-7,.,medium-sized,TGTGCCAGCAGCTTAAGGCAGGCCCCCTACGAGCAGTACTTC,CASSLRQAPYEQYF
TRBV2,TRBJ1-3,.,.,TGTGCCAGCAGTGGAGCTGGAAACACCATATATTTT,CASSGAGNTIYF
TRBV21-1,TRBJ1-2,.,.,TGTGCCAGCAGCAAAGGCACCTTCCGCTATGGCTACACCTTC,CASSKGTFRYGYTF
TRBV7-2,TRBJ1-3,.,.,TGTGCCAGCAGCTTAGTTCCGGGGAGGCGAGACACCATATATTTT,CASSLVPGRRDTIYF
TRBV9,TRBJ2-5,TRBD1,.,TGTGCCAGCAGTGGACAGGGGGCCGGGGAGACCCAGTACTTC,CASSGQGAGETQYF
TRBV10-3,TRBJ1-1,.,once,TGTGCCATCAGTAAACAGGGTAACACTGAAGCTTTCTTT,CAISKQGNTEAFF
TRBV27,TRBJ2-1,.,.,TGTGCCAGCAGTCCGCGGACTACTAACAATGAGCAGTTCTTC,CASSPRTTNNEQFF
TRBV11-2,TRBJ2-5,.,.,TGTGCCAGCAGGAGATGGACACAAGAGACCCAGTACTTC,CASRRWTQETQYF
TRBV7-9,TRBJ1-5,.,.,TGTGCCAGCAGCTTAGTAGTCCAAGGCGGCAATCAGCCCCAGCATTTT,CASSLVVQGGNQPQHF
TRBV11-2,TRBJ1-2,TRBD1,.,TGTGCCAGCAGCTTAGATGCGTGGGGACAGGGTTATGGCTACACCTTC,CASSLDAWGQGYGYTF
TRBV19,TRBJ1-4,TRBD1,.,TGTGCCAGTAGTAAAGGGACAGGGGACGAAAAACTGTTTTTT,CASSKGTGDEKLFF
TRBV4-3,TRBJ2-4,.,.,TGCGCCAGCAGCCAAGCTTGGGGCAGTGTCCTAGCCAAAAACATTCAGTACTTC,CASSQAWGSVLAKNIQYF
TRBV5-6,TRBJ1-3,.,.,TGTGCCAGCAGTGTACGGGTTTCCCCGATGAACTCTGGAAACACCATATATTTT,CASSVRVSPMNSGNTIYF
TRBV7-2,TRBJ1-4,.,.,TGTGCCAGCAGCTTTGGGGCAGGTGAAAAACTGTTTTTT,CASSFGAGEKLFF
TRBV5-4,TRBJ1-4,TRBD1,.,TGTGCCAGCAGCCCTCAGGGGGCGCAGGAAAAACTGTTTTTT,CASSPQGAQEKLFF
TRBV18,TRBJ2-2,.,.,TGTGCCAGCTCACGCCAAGCACTCCTGAACACCGGGGAGCTGTTTTTT,CASSRQALLNTGELFF
TRBV9,TRBJ1-1,.,once,TGTGCCAGTCAACAGCTTCCCCCAGGGTCCCGGGAAGCTTTCTTT,CASQQLPPGSREAFF